These T cell receptor beta chains were read from a single sample in a study of T cells in Graves' hyperthyroidism and ophthalmopathy. In TCRdb, the multiplex PCR reads were re-called with MiXCR into one record per CDR3 protein. The table includes a few hundred thousand distinct CDR3 sequences, approximately 14% detected once. The specimen was blood. The receptors were sampled from a woman aged 25 to 39 with Graves' hyperthyroidism. Both conserved end residues are part of each CDR3. A D gene is named only where the DNA matches it firmly. Expanded clones are given a class, and other clones once, few, many or no size at all.

d_gene	j_gene	v_gene	abundance	CDR3aa	CDR3nt
TRBD1	TRBJ1-5	TRBV28	many	CASSLSLYRGRGEPQHF	TGTGCCAGCAGTTTATCCCTCTACAGGGGAAGAGGGGAGCCCCAGCATTTT
.	TRBJ1-1	TRBV7-2	many	CASSLRSLNTEAFF	TGTGCCAGCAGCTTACGATCCTTGAACACTGAAGCTTTCTTT
.	TRBJ1-2	TRBV20-1	few	CSARVEDDYGYTF	TGCAGTGCTAGAGTTGAAGACGACTATGGCTACACCTTC
TRBD1	TRBJ1-1	TRBV20-1	many	CSARHLQGASNTEAFF	TGCAGTGCTAGGCATCTACAGGGGGCCTCAAACACTGAAGCTTTCTTT
.	TRBJ1-1	TRBV5-1	many	CASSFARDTEAFF	TGCGCCAGCAGCTTCGCCCGAGACACTGAAGCTTTCTTT
.	TRBJ1-4	TRBV20-1	.	CSARDNGAHTTNEKLFF	TGCAGTGCTAGAGATAACGGGGCACACACAACTAATGAAAAACTGTTTTTT
TRBD1	TRBJ2-7	TRBV6-1	.	CASSYRDSYYEQYF	TGTGCCAGCTCATACCGGGACAGTTACTACGAGCAGTACTTC
TRBD1	TRBJ1-5	TRBV6-1	few	CASRWTGDSNQPQHF	TGTGCCAGCAGATGGACAGGAGATAGCAATCAGCCCCAGCATTTT
.	TRBJ2-2	TRBV20-1	few	CSATVGANTGELFF	TGCAGTGCTACAGTCGGGGCGAACACCGGGGAGCTGTTTTTT
.	TRBJ2-7	TRBV28	.	CASSFKGTPYEQYF	TGTGCCAGCAGTTTTAAGGGAACTCCCTACGAGCAGTACTTC
.	TRBJ2-1	TRBV28	few	CASSLEREMGNEQFF	TGTGCCAGCAGTTTAGAAAGGGAAATGGGCAATGAGCAGTTCTTC
.	TRBJ1-1	TRBV6-5	many	CASSFYGATEAFF	TGTGCCAGCAGTTTCTATGGGGCGACTGAAGCTTTCTTT
TRBD2	TRBJ2-7	TRBV4-2	.	CASSQEWAGAYEQYF	TGTGCCAGCAGCCAAGAATGGGCGGGGGCCTACGAGCAGTACTTC
TRBD2	TRBJ2-7	TRBV11-2	many	CASSWGGSAALSYEQYF	TGTGCCAGCAGCTGGGGGGGGTCAGCGGCACTTTCCTACGAGCAGTACTTC
TRBD1	TRBJ2-7	TRBV6-1	many	CASVRGGQGANEQYF	TGTGCCAGCGTAAGGGGGGGACAGGGGGCCAACGAGCAGTACTTC
TRBD2	TRBJ2-1	TRBV28	.	CASSLPLGTSGRGGVYNEQFF	TGTGCCAGCAGTTTACCGCTAGGGACTAGCGGGAGGGGGGGGGTGTACAATGAGCAGTTCTTC
.	TRBJ1-2	TRBV20-1	few	CSARIIDRANYGYTF	TGCAGTGCTAGGATAATCGACAGAGCTAACTATGGCTACACCTTC
TRBD1	TRBJ1-5	TRBV10-3	.	CAIRDREEGQPQHF	TGTGCCATCAGGGACAGGGAAGAAGGTCAGCCCCAGCATTTT
.	TRBJ2-1	TRBV6-2/TRBV6-3	many	CASSFPRRWSSYNEQFF	TGTGCCAGCAGTTTCCCCCGACGCTGGAGCTCCTACAATGAGCAGTTCTTC
.	TRBJ2-7	TRBV6-1	few	CASGPGRYEQYF	TGTGCCAGCGGGCCAGGGAGGTACGAGCAGTACTTC
.	TRBJ2-1	TRBV19	.	CASRAESSYNEQFF	TGTGCCAGCCGAGCGGAAAGCTCCTACAATGAGCAGTTCTTC
.	TRBJ2-3	TRBV6-5	few	CASSYSREADTQYF	TGTGCCAGCAGTTACTCACGCGAGGCAGATACGCAGTATTTT
.	TRBJ1-1	TRBV2	.	CASNRPGAVNTEAFF	TGTGCCAGCAATCGGCCGGGGGCGGTGAACACTGAAGCTTTCTTT
.	TRBJ1-2	TRBV5-1	few	CASSPNPRAYGYTF	TGCGCCAGCAGTCCGAATCCCCGGGCCTATGGCTACACCTTC
.	TRBJ2-5	TRBV6-2/TRBV6-3	.	CASNQGQSKETQYF	TGTGCCAGCAACCAGGGGCAGTCGAAAGAGACCCAGTACTTC
.	TRBJ2-5	TRBV20-1	.	CSARRDLQETQYF	TGCAGTGCTAGGAGGGACTTACAAGAGACCCAGTACTTC
.	TRBJ2-3	TRBV18	.	CASSPSRKLGHTDTQYF	TGTGCCAGCTCACCAAGCCGAAAACTAGGGCACACAGATACGCAGTATTTT
TRBD2	TRBJ2-3	TRBV6-1	many	CASSLGTTLIDTQYF	TGTGCCAGCAGTCTCGGGACTACTCTTATAGATACGCAGTATTTT
TRBD2	TRBJ2-5	TRBV27	few	CASSLFRLAGDETQYF	TGTGCCAGCAGTTTATTTCGGCTAGCGGGAGATGAGACCCAGTACTTC
.	TRBJ2-3	TRBV20-1	.	CSGAHRGYSDTQYF	TGCAGTGGAGCACATAGGGGCTATTCTGATACGCAGTATTTT
.	TRBJ2-1	TRBV20-1	.	CSATSSVGSYNEQFF	TGCAGTGCCACTTCTAGCGTGGGCTCCTACAATGAGCAGTTCTTC
TRBD2	TRBJ2-3	TRBV18	.	CASSPTGTSFDTQYF	TGTGCCAGCTCACCGACGGGGACTAGCTTTGATACGCAGTATTTT
.	TRBJ2-1	TRBV5-1	few	CASSSDILNEQFF	TGCGCCAGCAGCTCCGACATACTCAATGAGCAGTTCTTC
.	TRBJ1-6	TRBV20-1	.	CSARGGANNSPLHF	TGCAGTGCTAGAGGGGGAGCTAATAATTCACCCCTCCACTTT
.	TRBJ2-4	TRBV6-1	few	CASTPGPKNIQYF	TGTGCCAGCACCCCGGGCCCCAAAAACATTCAGTACTTC
.	TRBJ1-2	TRBV27	.	CASSLDLGLTGGYTF	TGTGCCAGCAGTTTGGACCTGGGCCTGACGGGTGGCTACACCTTC
.	TRBJ2-7	TRBV7-2	many	CASSPGTLYEQYF	TGTGCCAGCAGCCCTGGGACCCTATACGAGCAGTACTTC
TRBD2	TRBJ2-5	TRBV6-5	few	CASSYAGQGGETQYF	TGTGCCAGCAGTTACGCTGGGCAGGGAGGGGAGACCCAGTACTTC
TRBD1	TRBJ1-1	TRBV12-5	many	CASENRGEAFF	TGTGCTAGTGAAAACAGGGGTGAAGCTTTCTTT
TRBD1	TRBJ2-7	TRBV7-2	many	CASSFGGQGAYEQYF	TGTGCCAGCAGCTTTGGCGGACAGGGAGCCTACGAGCAGTACTTC
TRBD2	TRBJ2-7	TRBV7-9	few	CASSRGTSGSQTYEQYF	TGTGCCAGCAGCCGAGGGACTAGCGGGAGCCAAACCTACGAGCAGTACTTC
TRBD1	TRBJ1-1	TRBV27	few	CASSLYRGSPEAFF	TGTGCCAGCAGTTTATACAGGGGGAGTCCTGAAGCTTTCTTT
.	TRBJ2-3	TRBV5-1	.	CASSLEDVRTDTQYF	TGCGCCAGCAGCTTGGAGGACGTCCGCACAGATACGCAGTATTTT
TRBD2	TRBJ2-1	TRBV5-1	few	CASNPRISGPNEQFF	TGCGCCAGCAACCCCCGAATTAGCGGGCCCAATGAGCAGTTCTTC
.	TRBJ2-3	TRBV5-4	.	CASSLVVRDTQYF	TGTGCCAGCAGCTTGGTGGTCCGAGATACGCAGTATTTT
TRBD1	TRBJ2-5	TRBV9	many	CASSSRGQRQETQYF	TGTGCCAGCAGTTCTCGGGGACAGAGACAAGAGACCCAGTACTTC
TRBD2	TRBJ2-1	TRBV6-2/TRBV6-3	.	CASFALAGYGNEQFF	TGTGCCAGCTTCGCACTAGCGGGATATGGCAATGAGCAGTTCTTC
.	TRBJ2-7	TRBV7-2	many	CASSLSPSTEQYF	TGTGCCAGCAGCTTAAGCCCGTCTACCGAGCAGTACTTC
.	TRBJ2-7	TRBV7-2	many	CASSRDIHSYEQYF	TGTGCCAGCAGCCGGGACATCCACTCCTACGAGCAGTACTTC
.	TRBJ2-7	TRBV12-3/TRBV12-4	few	CACKPRLSYEQYF	TGTGCCTGCAAGCCTCGATTGAGCTACGAGCAGTACTTC
TRBD2	TRBJ2-1	TRBV7-8	many	CASSLLLAGANNEQFF	TGTGCCAGCAGCCTCCTTCTAGCGGGGGCTAACAATGAGCAGTTCTTC
.	TRBJ2-6	TRBV28	.	CASSSWAISGANVLTF	TGTGCCAGCAGTTCGTGGGCGATCTCTGGGGCCAACGTCCTGACTTTC
TRBD1	TRBJ1-2	TRBV18	once	CASSPPGQGYTF	TGTGCCAGCTCACCACCGGGACAGGGGTACACCTTC
TRBD2	TRBJ2-1	TRBV5-1	many	CASTLPYSGGNEQFF	TGCGCCAGCACCCTACCTTATAGCGGGGGCAATGAGCAGTTCTTC
.	TRBJ2-5	TRBV20-1	.	CSAFREGGGMETQYF	TGCAGTGCCTTCCGTGAAGGAGGGGGGATGGAGACCCAGTACTTC
TRBD2	TRBJ2-3	TRBV20-1	.	CSAPYPGTSGGVDTQYF	TGCAGTGCACCCTACCCCGGGACTAGCGGGGGGGTAGATACGCAGTATTTT
.	TRBJ1-4	TRBV27	few	CASSPGRPNEKLFF	TGTGCCAGCAGCCCGGGACGGCCTAATGAAAAACTGTTTTTT
.	TRBJ2-7	TRBV15	many	CATSRGGDSYEQYF	TGTGCCACCAGCAGAGGTGGGGATTCCTACGAGCAGTACTTC
.	TRBJ2-4	TRBV20-1	many	CSAIQPLAKNIQYF	TGCAGTGCCATCCAACCTCTGGCCAAAAACATTCAGTACTTC
.	TRBJ1-2	TRBV7-9	.	CASSKQQEPLLYANYGYTF	TGTGCCAGCAGCAAGCAACAGGAGCCCCTTCTCTACGCTAACTATGGCTACACCTTC